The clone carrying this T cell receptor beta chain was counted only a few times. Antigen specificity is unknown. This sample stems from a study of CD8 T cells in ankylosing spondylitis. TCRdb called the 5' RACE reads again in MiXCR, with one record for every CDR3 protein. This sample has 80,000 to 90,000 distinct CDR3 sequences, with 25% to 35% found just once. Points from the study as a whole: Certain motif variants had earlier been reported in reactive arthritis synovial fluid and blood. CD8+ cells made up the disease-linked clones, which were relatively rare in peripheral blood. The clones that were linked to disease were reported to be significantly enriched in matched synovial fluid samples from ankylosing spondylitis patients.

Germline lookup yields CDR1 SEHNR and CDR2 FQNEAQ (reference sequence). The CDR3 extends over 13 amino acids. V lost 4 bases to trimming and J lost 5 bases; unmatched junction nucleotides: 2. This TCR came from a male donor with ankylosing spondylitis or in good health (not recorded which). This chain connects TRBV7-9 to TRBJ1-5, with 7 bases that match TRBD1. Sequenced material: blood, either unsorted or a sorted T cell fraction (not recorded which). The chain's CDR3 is CASSSTGDQPQHF. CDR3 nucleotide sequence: TGTGCCAGCAGCTCTACAGGGGATCAGCCCCAGCATTTT.